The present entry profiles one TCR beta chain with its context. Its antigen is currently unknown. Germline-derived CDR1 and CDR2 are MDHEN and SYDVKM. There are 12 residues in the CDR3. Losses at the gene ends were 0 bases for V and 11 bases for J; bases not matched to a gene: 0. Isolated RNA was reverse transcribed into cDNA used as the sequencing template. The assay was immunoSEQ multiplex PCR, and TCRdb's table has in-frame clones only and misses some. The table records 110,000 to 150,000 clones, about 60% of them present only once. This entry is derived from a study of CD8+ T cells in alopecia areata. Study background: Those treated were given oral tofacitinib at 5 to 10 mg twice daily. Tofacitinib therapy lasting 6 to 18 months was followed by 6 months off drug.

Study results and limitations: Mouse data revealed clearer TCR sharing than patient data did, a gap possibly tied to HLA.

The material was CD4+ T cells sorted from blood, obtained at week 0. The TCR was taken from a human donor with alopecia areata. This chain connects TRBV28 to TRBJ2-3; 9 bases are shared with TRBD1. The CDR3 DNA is TGTGCCAGCAGTTTATGGGACAGGGGGCAGTATTTT. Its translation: CASSLWDRGQYF.